Many counts were recorded for the clone carrying this T cell receptor (beta chain). The germline CDR1 and CDR2 sequences are MDHEN and SYDVKM. The CDR3 sequence is 15 residues long. V shed 2 bases and J shed 5 bases, with 15 bases lying between them. This record comes from a study of read filtering for tumor transcriptome and immune sequencing. On the study more broadly: IR-seq gave about 3.5 to 11 million TCR reads per sample; RNA-seq gave roughly 80 to 1,300.

Molecular barcoded adaptors covering alpha/delta and beta/gamma chains were used on around 370 ng RNA. A single record per CDR3 protein comes from TCRdb applying MiXCR to the reads. The sample holds about 58,000 distinct CDR3 sequences, approximately 13% seen once. The origin of this receptor is a donor aged 40 or over with multiple myeloma. Sample: a population of CD138-negative cells sorted from bone marrow. The V and J genes are TRBV28 and TRBJ1-1; D is unresolved. CDR3 sequence (DNA): TGTGCCAGCAGTTTACCATTAGGGTTGGGAACTGAAGCTTTCTTT. This gives the protein CASSLPLGLGTEAFF.